This is a list of T cell receptor beta chains from one sample in a study of OX40 agonist ivuxolimab in advanced cancers. Produced via immunoSEQ multiplex PCR; TCRdb's table is partial and in-frame only. The data show fewer than 110,000 clones, less than 95% seen once. Sequencing used CD4+ or CD8+ T cells sorted from blood, obtained in a trial of the OX40 agonist ivuxolimab. All receptors come from an adult with an advanced solid tumor such as melanoma, head and neck, liver or kidney cancer. The CDR3 runs from the conserved cysteine through the conserved F or W. The order of the fields is D gene, CDR3 length, V gene, clone size, J gene, CDR3 DNA, CDR3 protein. D genes are given only for firm matches. A row's size may be missing; if present it is once, few, many or a size class.

>TRBD1|14|TRBV7-2|NA|TRBJ1-4
TGTGCCAGCAGCCAGGGGGGGGCGGGAGAAAAACTGTTTTTT
CASSQGGAGEKLFF
>NA|15|TRBV5-6|NA|TRBJ2-7
TGTGCCAGCAGTATACTCCCGCCCCCCAATTACGAGCAGTACTTC
CASSILPPPNYEQYF
>NA|15|TRBV11-3|NA|TRBJ2-1
TGTGCCAGCAGCTTGCGGGGAAGCTCCTACAATGAGCAGTTCTTC
CASSLRGSSYNEQFF
>NA|14|TRBV18|NA|TRBJ2-7
TGTGCCAGCTCACCCCCCCACAGCTCCTACGAGCAGTACTTC
CASSPPHSSYEQYF
>NA|14|TRBV29-1|NA|TRBJ2-5
TGCAGCGTTGAGACCGGCGGGGCGTCGGAGACCCAGTACTTC
CSVETGGASETQYF
>NA|14|TRBV7-9|NA|TRBJ1-2
TGTGCCAGCAGCTTTTCACAACCTAACTATGGCTACACCTTC
CASSFSQPNYGYTF
>NA|13|TRBV7-9|NA|TRBJ1-1
TGTGCCAGCAGCTTAGCCGGGACCACTGAAGCTTTCTTT
CASSLAGTTEAFF
>NA|16|TRBV18|NA|TRBJ1-3
TGTGCCAGCTCACCCCGCGAGGGAAACTCTGGAAACACCATATATTTT
CASSPREGNSGNTIYF
>NA|16|TRBV28|NA|TRBJ2-6
TGTGCCAGCACCACTGGGGGATTGGGGAGTGCCAACGTCCTGACTTTC
CASTTGGLGSANVLTF
>TRBD1|15|TRBV29-1|NA|TRBJ2-1
TGCAGCGTCCACCCGGGACAGGGCCCCTACAATGAGCAGTTCTTC
CSVHPGQGPYNEQFF
>NA|15|TRBV19|NA|TRBJ2-3
TGTGCCAGTAGTCTCAGGGGCCTGGGCACAGATACGCAGTATTTT
CASSLRGLGTDTQYF
>NA|14|TRBV25-1|NA|TRBJ1-1
TGTGCCAGCAGTCCCCACGGCCCCAACACTGAAGCTTTCTTT
CASSPHGPNTEAFF
>NA|16|TRBV12-5|NA|TRBJ2-1
TGTGCTAGTGGTTTGGTACTCGGGGGCTCGTACAATGAGCAGTTCTTC
CASGLVLGGSYNEQFF
>NA|15|TRBV6-5|NA|TRBJ2-1
TGTGCCAGCAGTCCTAGGGGGGCCACCTCGGGTGAGCAGTTCTTC
CASSPRGATSGEQFF
>NA|17|TRBV27|NA|TRBJ2-6
TGTGCCAGCAGTTTTGGGCGATACTACTCTGGGGCCAACGTCCTGACTTTC
CASSFGRYYSGANVLTF
>NA|16|TRBV5-1|NA|TRBJ2-3
TGCGCCAGCAGCCCCTGGGCAGGGGCAAGCACAGATACGCAGTATTTT
CASSPWAGASTDTQYF
>NA|16|TRBV15|NA|TRBJ2-2
TGTGCCACCAGCAGAGGCGGGGGCATGAACACCGGGGAGCTGTTTTTT
CATSRGGGMNTGELFF
>NA|15|TRBV9|NA|TRBJ2-1
TGTGCCAGCAGCGTCTACTCAGGGTCCTACAATGAGCAGTTCTTC
CASSVYSGSYNEQFF
>TRBD1|13|TRBV4-3|NA|TRBJ2-7
TGCGCCAGCAGCCCGGACAGGCTATACGAGCAGTACTTC
CASSPDRLYEQYF
>NA|13|TRBV28|NA|TRBJ1-2
TGTGCCAGCCGGGGGGCAGGGCTTTGGGGCTACACCTTC
CASRGAGLWGYTF
>TRBD2|17|TRBV9|NA|TRBJ2-3
TGTGCCAGCAGCGTAGTGACTAGCGGAACTAGCACAGATACGCAGTATTTT
CASSVVTSGTSTDTQYF
>TRBD1|14|TRBV19|NA|TRBJ2-7
TGTGCCAGTAGGCCCTCCCGGGACAGGGACGAGCAGTACTTC
CASRPSRDRDEQYF
>NA|15|TRBV27|once|TRBJ1-1
TGTGCCAGCAGTTCCGATCAGACCGAGAACACTGAAGCTTTCTTT
CASSSDQTENTEAFF
>NA|14|TRBV5-1|NA|TRBJ1-1
TGCGCCAGCAGCTCGGCTGAGGACCTGGGAACAGCTTTCTTT
CASSSAEDLGTAFF
>TRBD1|14|TRBV28|few|TRBJ1-2
TGTGCCAGCAGTTTAGAGGACAGGGGGTATGGCTACACCTTC
CASSLEDRGYGYTF
>NA|15|TRBV28|NA|TRBJ2-1
TGTGCCAGCAGCACCTCTAGCGCTAGCTACAATGAGCAGTTCTTC
CASSTSSASYNEQFF
>TRBD1|16|TRBV18|NA|TRBJ2-4
TGTGCCAGCTCCCGGGGACAGGGTAATCCCAAAAACATTCAGTACTTC
CASSRGQGNPKNIQYF
>TRBD2|14|TRBV15|NA|TRBJ2-1
TGTGCCACCAGCAGAGCGGGAGGGCCCTATGAGCAGTTCTTC
CATSRAGGPYEQFF
>TRBD1|17|TRBV27|NA|TRBJ1-5
TGTGCCAGCTCTAGACAGGGGGAAGGGGTTCGCAATCAGCCCCAGCATTTT
CASSRQGEGVRNQPQHF
>NA|15|TRBV19|NA|TRBJ2-1
TGTGCCAGTAGTAGTCAAGGGCAGGCGCTCAATGAGCAGTTCTTC
CASSSQGQALNEQFF
>NA|15|TRBV9|NA|TRBJ2-6
TGTGCCAGCAGCATCAGGGATACCGGGGCCAACGTCCTGACTTTC
CASSIRDTGANVLTF
>TRBD1|12|TRBV2|NA|TRBJ1-4
TGTGCCAGCAGGCCGACAGGGGGAAAACTGTTTTTT
CASRPTGGKLFF
>NA|14|TRBV6-6|NA|TRBJ2-5
TGTGCCAGCAGTTACTCGACTAACCAAGAGACCCAGTACTTC
CASSYSTNQETQYF
>NA|12|TRBV6-6|NA|TRBJ2-3
TGTGCCAGCAGCCTGAACGTAGATACGCAGTATTTT
CASSLNVDTQYF
>NA|15|TRBV28|NA|TRBJ2-2
TGTGCCAGCAGTTTATACGCCCCAGGGCTCGGGGAGCTGTTTTTT
CASSLYAPGLGELFF
>TRBD1|15|TRBV4-1|NA|TRBJ1-1
TGCGCCAGCAGCCACCCGGACAGGATGAACACTGAAGCTTTCTTT
CASSHPDRMNTEAFF
>NA|12|TRBV7-3|NA|TRBJ1-1
TGTGCCAGCAGCTCGCCTGGGACGGAAGCTTTCTTT
CASSSPGTEAFF
>NA|20|TRBV30|NA|TRBJ2-1
TGTGCCTGGAACAAGGTTTGTTTTCGAGAACTAGCCAAATTATACAATGAGCAGTTCTTC
CAWNKVCFRELAKLYNEQFF
>TRBD2|16|TRBV19|NA|TRBJ2-1
TGTGCCAGTAGTCCACACAGCGGGGGAGGAATAAGTGAGCAGTTCTTC
CASSPHSGGGISEQFF
>NA|15|TRBV9|NA|TRBJ2-3
TGTGCCAGCAGCGTAGGGGACTTCTACACAGATACGCAGTATTTT
CASSVGDFYTDTQYF
>NA|15|TRBV5-5|NA|TRBJ2-4
TGTGCCAGCACCGCTGGTGAGGGGGCCAAAAACATTCAGTACTTC
CASTAGEGAKNIQYF
>NA|16|TRBV9|NA|TRBJ2-2
TGTGCCAGCAGCGTAGCCGGTCGGCAGAACACCGGGGAGCTGTTTTTT
CASSVAGRQNTGELFF
>TRBD1|15|TRBV19|once|TRBJ2-3
TGTGCCAGTAGAGACAGGGGTCTCCTCACAGATACGCAGTATTTT
CASRDRGLLTDTQYF
>NA|13|TRBV19|few|TRBJ1-5
TGTGCCAGTAGTATAGTTGCAAATCAGCCCCAGCATTTT
CASSIVANQPQHF
>TRBD2|16|TRBV5-1|NA|TRBJ2-2
TGCGCCAGCAGCTTTCTAGCGGGAGCCCCCACCGGGGAGCTGTTTTTT
CASSFLAGAPTGELFF
>NA|13|TRBV27|NA|TRBJ1-2
TGTGCCAGCAGTTATTCAGGCCTTTATGGCTACACCTTC
CASSYSGLYGYTF